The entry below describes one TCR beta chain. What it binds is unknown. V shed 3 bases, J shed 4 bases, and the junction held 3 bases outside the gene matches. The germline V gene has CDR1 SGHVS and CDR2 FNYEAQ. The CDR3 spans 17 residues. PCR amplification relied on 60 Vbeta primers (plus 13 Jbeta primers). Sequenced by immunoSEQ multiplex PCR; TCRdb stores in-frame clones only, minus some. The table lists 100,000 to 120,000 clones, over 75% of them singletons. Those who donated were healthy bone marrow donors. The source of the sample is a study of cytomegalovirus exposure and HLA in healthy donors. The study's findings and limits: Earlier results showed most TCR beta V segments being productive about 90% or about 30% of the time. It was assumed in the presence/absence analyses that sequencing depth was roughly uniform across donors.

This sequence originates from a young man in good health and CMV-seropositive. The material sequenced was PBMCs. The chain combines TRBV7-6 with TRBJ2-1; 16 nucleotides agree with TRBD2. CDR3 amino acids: CASSLGTSGGAYNEQFF. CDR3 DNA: TGTGCCAGCAGCTTGGGGACTAGCGGGGGGGCGTACAATGAGCAGTTCTTC.